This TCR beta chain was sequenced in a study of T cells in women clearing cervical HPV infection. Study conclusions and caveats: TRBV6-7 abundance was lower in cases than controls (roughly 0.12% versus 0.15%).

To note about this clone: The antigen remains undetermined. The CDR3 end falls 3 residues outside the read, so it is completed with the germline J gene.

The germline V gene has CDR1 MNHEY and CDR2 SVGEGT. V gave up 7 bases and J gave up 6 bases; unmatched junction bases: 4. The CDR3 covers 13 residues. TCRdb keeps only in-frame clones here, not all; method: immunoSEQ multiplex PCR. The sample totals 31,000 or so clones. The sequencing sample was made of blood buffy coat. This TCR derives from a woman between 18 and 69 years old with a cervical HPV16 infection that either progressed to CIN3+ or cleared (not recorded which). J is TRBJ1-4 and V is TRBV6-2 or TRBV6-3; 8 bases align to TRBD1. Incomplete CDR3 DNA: TGTGCCAGCAAACCGGGACAGGATGAAAAA. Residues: CASKPGQDEK. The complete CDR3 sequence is CASKPGQDEKLFF.